These T cell receptor beta chains were read from a single sample in a study of blood T cell repertoires in COVID-19. Produced via immunoSEQ multiplex PCR; TCRdb's table is partial and in-frame only. Of 250,000 to 300,000 clones listed, approximately 89% are singletons. Sample: peripheral blood. The receptors were gathered from a woman aged 60-75 years with acute or convalescent COVID-19. The CDR3 runs from the conserved cysteine through the conserved F or W. A D gene is named only where the DNA matches it firmly. Clone size is not always given. Where it is, it says once, few, many or a class for expanded clones.

d_gene: .
v_gene: TRBV24-1
abundance: once
j_gene: TRBJ2-7
CDR3aa: CATREQGGPYEQYF
CDR3nt: TGTGCCACCAGGGAACAGGGCGGGCCTTACGAGCAGTACTTC

d_gene: TRBD1
v_gene: TRBV5-6
abundance: .
j_gene: TRBJ1-4
CDR3aa: CASKGRQGIGEKLFF
CDR3nt: TGTGCCAGCAAAGGGAGACAGGGCATTGGAGAAAAACTGTTTTTT

d_gene: TRBD2
v_gene: TRBV11-2
abundance: .
j_gene: TRBJ2-7
CDR3aa: CASSSGGGLLEQYF
CDR3nt: TGTGCCAGCAGCTCCGGGGGGGGTCTCCTGGAGCAGTACTTC

d_gene: .
v_gene: TRBV18
abundance: .
j_gene: TRBJ1-5
CDR3aa: CASSRPGSQGNQPQHF
CDR3nt: TGTGCCAGCTCACGGCCTGGGAGCCAGGGCAATCAGCCCCAGCATTTT

d_gene: TRBD1
v_gene: TRBV3-1/TRBV3-2
abundance: .
j_gene: TRBJ2-4
CDR3aa: CASSRRSRERAGGRDIQYF
CDR3nt: TGTGCCAGCAGCCGGCGGTCTAGAGAAAGGGCAGGGGGCAGGGACATTCAGTACTTC

d_gene: .
v_gene: TRBV19
abundance: .
j_gene: TRBJ1-1
CDR3aa: CASSPWTVNTEAFF
CDR3nt: TGTGCCAGTAGTCCCTGGACAGTGAACACTGAAGCTTTCTTT

d_gene: .
v_gene: TRBV28
abundance: .
j_gene: TRBJ2-5
CDR3aa: CASSFFGRGRMETQYF
CDR3nt: TGTGCCAGCAGTTTTTTTGGGCGGGGGCGTATGGAGACCCAGTACTTC

d_gene: .
v_gene: TRBV9
abundance: .
j_gene: TRBJ1-3
CDR3aa: CASSVGPGRGGNTIYF
CDR3nt: TGTGCCAGCAGCGTAGGTCCTGGCAGGGGAGGAAACACCATATATTTT

d_gene: TRBD1
v_gene: TRBV3-1/TRBV3-2
abundance: .
j_gene: TRBJ2-5
CDR3aa: CASSQGNGYPGQGPGTQYF
CDR3nt: TGTGCCAGCAGCCAAGGCAACGGGTACCCGGGACAGGGTCCCGGGACCCAGTACTTC

d_gene: .
v_gene: TRBV4-3
abundance: .
j_gene: TRBJ2-7
CDR3aa: CASSQEAGLSSYEQYF
CDR3nt: TGCGCCAGCAGCCAAGAGGCAGGGCTGAGCTCCTACGAGCAGTACTTC

d_gene: .
v_gene: TRBV27
abundance: once
j_gene: TRBJ1-3
CDR3aa: CASSLSRGGDTIYF
CDR3nt: TGTGCCAGCAGTTTAAGCAGGGGTGGTGACACCATATATTTT

d_gene: TRBD1
v_gene: TRBV28
abundance: once
j_gene: TRBJ1-4
CDR3aa: CASSTGQVSREKLFF
CDR3nt: TGTGCCAGCAGTACCGGACAGGTCTCAAGAGAAAAACTGTTTTTT

d_gene: TRBD1
v_gene: TRBV3-1/TRBV3-2
abundance: .
j_gene: TRBJ2-3
CDR3aa: CASSPIQGDTQYF
CDR3nt: TGTGCCAGCAGCCCCATACAGGGGGATACGCAGTATTTT

d_gene: .
v_gene: TRBV6-2/TRBV6-3
abundance: .
j_gene: TRBJ1-1
CDR3aa: CASSYSGGGTEAFF
CDR3nt: TGTGCCAGCAGTTACTCTGGCGGGGGCACTGAAGCTTTCTTT

d_gene: TRBD2
v_gene: TRBV19
abundance: .
j_gene: TRBJ2-1
CDR3aa: CASSRGSSYNEQFF
CDR3nt: TGTGCCAGTAGCCGCGGGAGCTCCTACAATGAGCAGTTCTTC

d_gene: .
v_gene: TRBV7-3
abundance: .
j_gene: TRBJ2-3
CDR3aa: CASSPQGPDTQYF
CDR3nt: TGTGCCAGCAGCCCACAGGGACCAGATACGCAGTATTTT

d_gene: TRBD1
v_gene: TRBV5-4
abundance: once
j_gene: TRBJ2-5
CDR3aa: CASREKTGEMVETQYF
CDR3nt: TGTGCCAGCAGGGAGAAGACAGGGGAGATGGTCGAGACCCAGTACTTC

d_gene: .
v_gene: TRBV19
abundance: many
j_gene: TRBJ1-6
CDR3aa: CASNDRSSRANSPLHF
CDR3nt: TGTGCCAGTAACGACAGGTCTTCCAGGGCTAATTCACCCCTCCACTTT

d_gene: TRBD2
v_gene: TRBV30
abundance: .
j_gene: TRBJ2-7
CDR3aa: CAWRTSGGTYEQYF
CDR3nt: TGTGCCTGGAGGACCAGCGGGGGCACCTACGAGCAGTACTTC

d_gene: .
v_gene: TRBV5-1
abundance: .
j_gene: TRBJ1-2
CDR3aa: CASSLYFESNYGYTF
CDR3nt: TGCGCCAGCAGCTTATATTTCGAGAGTAACTATGGCTACACCTTC

d_gene: TRBD2
v_gene: TRBV28
abundance: .
j_gene: TRBJ2-7
CDR3aa: CASRPRTSGDYEQYF
CDR3nt: TGTGCCAGCAGACCCCGGACTAGCGGGGACTACGAGCAGTACTTC

d_gene: .
v_gene: TRBV28
abundance: few
j_gene: TRBJ2-7
CDR3aa: CASSSQGSYYEQYF
CDR3nt: TGTGCCAGCAGTTCGCAGGGGTCGTACTACGAGCAGTACTTC

d_gene: TRBD2
v_gene: TRBV9
abundance: .
j_gene: TRBJ2-1
CDR3aa: CASSVELAGVSYEQFF
CDR3nt: TGTGCCAGCAGCGTAGAGCTAGCGGGAGTTAGTTATGAGCAGTTCTTC

d_gene: .
v_gene: TRBV27
abundance: .
j_gene: TRBJ1-4
CDR3aa: CASSGRGVGDEKLFF
CDR3nt: TGTGCCAGCAGTGGGAGGGGGGTCGGGGATGAAAAACTGTTTTTT

d_gene: .
v_gene: TRBV9
abundance: few
j_gene: TRBJ1-1
CDR3aa: CASSVRSNTEAFF
CDR3nt: TGTGCCAGCAGCGTGAGGTCGAACACTGAAGCTTTCTTT

d_gene: .
v_gene: TRBV9
abundance: .
j_gene: TRBJ2-7
CDR3aa: CASSATGLDYEQYF
CDR3nt: TGTGCCAGCAGCGCGACAGGACTTGACTACGAGCAGTACTTC

d_gene: .
v_gene: TRBV12-3/TRBV12-4
abundance: .
j_gene: TRBJ1-2
CDR3aa: CASSLRGGGYTF
CDR3nt: TGTGCCAGCAGTTTACGGGGGGGAGGCTACACCTTC

d_gene: .
v_gene: TRBV6-2/TRBV6-3
abundance: .
j_gene: TRBJ2-7
CDR3aa: CASSSLAPEQYF
CDR3nt: TGTGCCAGCAGTTCTCTAGCTCCCGAGCAGTACTTC

d_gene: TRBD1
v_gene: TRBV28
abundance: .
j_gene: TRBJ1-6
CDR3aa: CASDDRDSPLHF
CDR3nt: TGTGCCAGCGACGACAGGGATTCACCCCTCCACTTT

d_gene: .
v_gene: TRBV4-1
abundance: .
j_gene: TRBJ1-5
CDR3aa: CASSQDLNRAYPQHF
CDR3nt: TGCGCCAGCAGCCAAGACTTGAACAGGGCCTATCCCCAGCATTTT

d_gene: TRBD1
v_gene: TRBV19
abundance: .
j_gene: TRBJ1-1
CDR3aa: CASRRTGTTEAFF
CDR3nt: TGTGCCAGTAGACGGACAGGAACGACTGAAGCTTTCTTT

d_gene: TRBD1
v_gene: TRBV7-9
abundance: few
j_gene: TRBJ2-2
CDR3aa: CASSLKDRAGELFF
CDR3nt: TGTGCCAGCAGCCTCAAGGACAGGGCCGGGGAGCTGTTTTTT

d_gene: .
v_gene: TRBV7-2
abundance: .
j_gene: TRBJ2-3
CDR3aa: CASSLRQAADTQYF
CDR3nt: TGTGCCAGCAGCTTAAGACAGGCCGCAGATACGCAGTATTTT

d_gene: TRBD1
v_gene: TRBV10-3
abundance: .
j_gene: TRBJ1-1
CDR3aa: CAISPGQGAGEAFF
CDR3nt: TGTGCCATCAGCCCGGGACAGGGGGCTGGTGAAGCTTTCTTT